This TCR beta chain emerged from a study of blood T cell repertoires in COVID-19. V shed 3 bases and J 4 bases; nucleotides not matched to a gene: 12. Germline-derived CDR1 and CDR2 are LGHDT and YNNKEL (reference sequence). The CDR3 is 17 residues long. The table came from immunoSEQ multiplex PCR; TCRdb's copy has only in-frame clones and leaves some out. In the table there are 150,000 to 180,000 clones, approximately 85% of which are singletons. This chain links TRBV3-1 (or the pseudogene TRBV3-2) with TRBJ2-3, with TRBD2 matching 8 bases. The source of this sequence is a man between 60 and 75 years old with COVID-19, enrolled during active disease. The sample comprised peripheral blood. The CDR3 bases are TGTGCCAGCAGCCACCGAGGCGGGGGGCGTCTCTCAGATACGCAGTATTTT. Translation gives CASSHRGGGRLSDTQYF.